What follows is one TCR beta chain and its context. Its antigen is not known. These data come from a study of neoadjuvant anti-PD-1 for oral cavity cancer. The wider study: Before surgery, most patients got three to four biweekly 3 mg/kg nivolumab doses. Patients without progression received a fourth nivolumab dose around day 43, then surgical resection on days 50-56. The study's findings and limits: Higher pretreatment blood Treg/Th17 ratios correlated with higher pretreatment blood and lower post-treatment tumor TCRbeta clonality.

CDR1 and CDR2 (germline): SGDLS, YYNGEE. The CDR3 has 15 amino acids. Unmatched junction bases numbered 10, after V lost 3 bases and J lost 10 bases. The table came from immunoSEQ multiplex PCR; TCRdb's copy has only in-frame clones and leaves some out. Here the sample spans tens of thousands of clones, under 85% being singletons. V and J are TRBV9 and TRBJ2-1; 10 nucleotides line up with TRBD2. The receptor comes from a person aged 35-79 years with oral cavity squamous cell carcinoma. Sample: PBMCs, taken before nivolumab (anti-PD-1) treatment. The CDR3 coding sequence is TGTGCCAGCAGCGCCCTAGCGGGAGTCCTACCGGAGCAGTTCTTC. Translation: CASSALAGVLPEQFF.